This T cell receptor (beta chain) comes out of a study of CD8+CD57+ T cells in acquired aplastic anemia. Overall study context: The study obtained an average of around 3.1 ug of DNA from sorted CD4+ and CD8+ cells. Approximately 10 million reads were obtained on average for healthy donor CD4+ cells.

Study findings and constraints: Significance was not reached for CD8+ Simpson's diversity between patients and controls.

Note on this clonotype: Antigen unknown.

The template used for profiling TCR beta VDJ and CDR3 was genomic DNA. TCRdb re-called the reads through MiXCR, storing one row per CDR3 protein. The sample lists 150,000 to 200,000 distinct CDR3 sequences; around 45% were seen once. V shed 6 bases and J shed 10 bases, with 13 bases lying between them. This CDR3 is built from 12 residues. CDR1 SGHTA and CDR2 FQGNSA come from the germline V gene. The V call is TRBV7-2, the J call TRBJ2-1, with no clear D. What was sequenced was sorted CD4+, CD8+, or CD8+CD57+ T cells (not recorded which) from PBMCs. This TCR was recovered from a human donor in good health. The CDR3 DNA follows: TGTGCCAGCAGACTCCGGGCTTCGGAGCAGTTCTTC. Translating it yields CASRLRASEQFF.